Listed below are T cell receptor beta chains from one sample, sequenced in a study of T cells in Graves' hyperthyroidism and ophthalmopathy. Using its own MiXCR run on the multiplex PCR reads, TCRdb lists one record per CDR3 protein. The sample lists hundreds of thousands of distinct CDR3 sequences, 40% to 55% occurring once. Sequenced: peripheral blood or thyroid tissue (not recorded which). The origin of the receptors is a woman in her late teens or twenties with Graves' hyperthyroidism. CDR3s include the opening cysteine and the closing phenylalanine or tryptophan. D genes are given only for firm matches. Part of the rows lack a size; the others show once, few, many or a class for expanded clones.

j_call clone_size v_call d_call cdr3_aa cdr3_nt
TRBJ2-2 once TRBV29-1 . CSVVGELFF TGCAGCGTAGTAGGGGAGCTGTTTTTT
TRBJ2-5 . TRBV7-9 TRBD1 CASSLGGTGFTETQYF TGTGCCAGCAGCTTGGGCGGGACAGGTTTTACCGAGACCCAGTACTTC
TRBJ1-5 once TRBV11-2 . CASSSYGTSLNHQPQHF TGTGCCAGCAGTTCGTACGGGACATCCCTTAACCATCAGCCCCAGCATTTT
TRBJ1-2 . TRBV29-1 . CSVEGPNLGYGYTF TGCAGCGTTGAGGGCCCTAATTTGGGCTATGGCTACACCTTC
TRBJ1-1 many TRBV29-1 TRBD1 CSVGTGVEAEAFF TGCAGCGTTGGGACAGGGGTTGAGGCTGAAGCTTTCTTT
TRBJ1-5 . TRBV10-2 TRBD1 CASSGTGTSNQPQHF TGCGCCAGCAGTGGGACAGGGACCAGCAATCAGCCCCAGCATTTT
TRBJ2-3 . TRBV7-9 . CASSLGRGTDTQYF TGTGCCAGCAGCTTAGGGCGGGGCACAGATACGCAGTATTTT
TRBJ2-7 many TRBV25-1 TRBD2 CASSEEGLAGGLYEQYF TGTGCCAGCAGTGAAGAAGGCCTAGCGGGAGGTCTCTACGAGCAGTACTTC
TRBJ1-1 many TRBV7-9 . CASSWRVNTEAFF TGTGCCAGCAGCTGGAGGGTGAACACTGAAGCTTTCTTT
TRBJ2-6 . TRBV6-5 . CASKLGNSGANVLTF TGTGCCAGCAAGTTAGGGAACTCTGGGGCCAACGTCCTGACTTTC
TRBJ1-1 many TRBV7-2 . CASSPAFVSMNTEAFF TGTGCCAGCAGCCCGGCTTTTGTAAGCATGAACACTGAAGCTTTCTTT
TRBJ2-6 few TRBV2 . CASSARGQDSGANVLTF TGTGCCAGCAGTGCACGGGGGCAGGACTCTGGGGCCAACGTCCTGACTTTC
TRBJ2-2 . TRBV24-1 TRBD2 CASSFSASGSSTGELFF TGTGCCAGCAGCTTCAGTGCTAGCGGGAGTAGCACCGGGGAGCTGTTTTTT
TRBJ2-5 . TRBV5-6 . CASSLTLFETQYF TGTGCCAGCAGCTTGACGTTATTCGAGACCCAGTACTTC
TRBJ2-2 . TRBV7-9 . CASSPRLSVLAGGELFF TGTGCCAGCAGCCCACGACTTAGCGTGCTGGCAGGCGGGGAGCTGTTTTTT
TRBJ2-6 many TRBV9 . CASSVGGPGANVLTF TGTGCCAGCAGCGTAGGGGGGCCTGGGGCCAACGTCCTGACTTTC
TRBJ1-4 many TRBV2 TRBD1 CASTNMGQGSEKLFF TGTGCCAGCACCAATATGGGACAGGGAAGTGAAAAACTGTTTTTT
TRBJ1-6 . TRBV7-9 . CAWSAPGRDNSPLHF TGTGCCTGGAGTGCTCCAGGGAGGGATAATTCACCCCTCCACTTT
TRBJ1-2 . TRBV20-1 TRBD1 CSEAAGTGLAGYTF TGCAGTGAAGCCGCCGGGACAGGGTTGGCTGGCTACACCTTC
TRBJ1-4 few TRBV9 . CASSPRGQAWDEKLFF TGTGCCAGCAGCCCCCGGGGACAAGCGTGGGATGAAAAACTGTTTTTT
TRBJ2-7 once TRBV4-1 . CASSPDQTYYEQYF TGTGCCAGCAGCCCAGACCAGACTTACTACGAGCAGTACTTC
TRBJ2-7 . TRBV11-2 TRBD1 CASLAGTGSSYEQYF TGTGCCAGCTTGGCCGGGACAGGGAGCTCCTACGAGCAGTACTTC
TRBJ2-7 . TRBV15 . CATSSLASSYEQYF TGTGCCACCAGCAGTCTTGCCTCATCCTACGAGCAGTACTTC
TRBJ2-7 . TRBV9 . CASTPGGASYEQYF TGTGCCAGCACCCCAGGGGGGGCCTCCTACGAGCAGTACTTC
TRBJ1-5 many TRBV10-3 . CAISRTDNQPQHF TGTGCCATCAGCCGGACAGACAATCAGCCCCAGCATTTT
TRBJ2-2 . TRBV4-1 . CASSIAPGDTGELFF TGCGCCAGCAGCATAGCACCGGGGGACACCGGGGAGCTGTTTTTT
TRBJ1-2 . TRBV20-1 . CSARPWGRGYTF TGCAGTGCTAGACCGTGGGGACGAGGCTACACCTTC
TRBJ1-1 few TRBV7-9 . CASSIGQRNTEAFF TGTGCCAGCAGCATCGGACAGAGGAACACTGAAGCTTTCTTT
TRBJ2-5 . TRBV25-1 TRBD2 CASSDLGGLGQETQYF TGTGCCAGCAGCGACCTGGGGGGACTAGGCCAAGAGACCCAGTACTTC
TRBJ1-6 . TRBV7-9 . CANSFDNSPLHF TGTGCGAACAGCTTCGACAATTCACCCCTCCACTTT
TRBJ2-7 . TRBV2 . CASGGGGYPPYEQYF TGTGCCAGCGGAGGGGGCGGGTACCCCCCCTACGAGCAGTACTTC
TRBJ1-3 few TRBV12-3/TRBV12-4 . CASSLTFSGNTIYF TGTGCCAGCAGTTTAACCTTCTCTGGAAACACCATATATTTT
TRBJ1-1 . TRBV2 . CASSEEGSEAFF TGTGCCAGCAGTGAAGAGGGGTCTGAAGCTTTCTTT
TRBJ1-6 few TRBV20-1 . CSARGSGSNSPLHF TGCAGTGCTAGAGGGTCAGGTAGTAATTCACCCCTCCACTTT
TRBJ2-3 . TRBV5-1 TRBD2 CASSLGLAVDTQYF TGCGCCAGCAGCTTGGGACTAGCGGTAGATACGCAGTATTTT
TRBJ1-5 . TRBV4-1 . CASSPRALRNQPQHF TGCGCCAGCAGCCCCCGGGCCTTAAGAAATCAGCCCCAGCATTTT
TRBJ1-2 . TRBV15 . CATSRVLLRGADYYGCTF TGTGCCACCAGCAGAGTCCTGCTGAGGGGGGCGGATTATTATGGCTGCACCTTC
TRBJ2-7 many TRBV7-2 TRBD1 CASSWRQGAYEQYF TGTGCCAGCAGCTGGCGACAGGGGGCCTACGAGCAGTACTTC
TRBJ2-7 . TRBV5-4 . CASSDRDGSYEQYF TGCGCCAGCAGCGACCGGGACGGCTCCTACGAGCAGTACTTC
TRBJ1-1 . TRBV11-1 . CASSPSVGGVPEAFF TGTGCCAGCAGTCCAAGCGTCGGGGGTGTACCTGAAGCTTTCTTT
TRBJ2-7 many TRBV7-8 TRBD2 CASSPRLAGALIPYEQYF TGCGCCAGCAGTCCAAGACTAGCGGGAGCCCTTATCCCCTACGAGCAGTACTTC
TRBJ2-7 few TRBV5-1 . CASSPPGQFSYEQYF TGCGCCAGCAGCCCACCGGGGCAGTTCTCCTACGAGCAGTACTTC
TRBJ2-7 . TRBV11-2 TRBD2 CASSSQRAGGYEQYF TGTGCCAGCAGCAGCCAGAGGGCGGGGGGCTACGAGCAGTACTTC
TRBJ2-3 . TRBV20-1 TRBD2 CSARDGTSGSSDTQYF TGCAGTGCTAGAGATGGGACTAGCGGGAGCTCAGATACGCAGTATTTT
TRBJ2-7 many TRBV20-1 . CSASREQYF TGCAGTGCTAGCCGCGAGCAGTACTTC
TRBJ1-2 . TRBV29-1 . CSPSQDGYTF TGCAGCCCTAGTCAGGATGGCTACACCTTC
TRBJ2-2 few TRBV7-2 . CASSLAASDAGELFF TGTGCCAGCAGCTTAGCGGCTAGCGATGCCGGGGAGCTGTTTTTT
TRBJ1-4 . TRBV29-1 TRBD1 CSVLPGQGGEKLFF TGCAGCGTTCTGCCGGGACAGGGTGGAGAAAAACTGTTTTTT
TRBJ1-5 . TRBV19 TRBD1 CASSISRGLSQPQHF TGTGCCAGTAGTATTTCCAGGGGGCTTAGTCAGCCCCAGCATTTT
TRBJ1-6 many TRBV5-1 . CASSLGDLSQSPLHF TGCGCCAGCAGCTTGGGGGACCTCTCTCAATCACCCCTCCACTTT
TRBJ1-1 . TRBV19 . CASKEMNTEAFF TGTGCCAGCAAGGAGATGAACACTGAAGCTTTCTTT
TRBJ1-1 many TRBV15 . CATSRDQRLVAFF TGTGCCACCAGCAGAGATCAGAGACTCGTAGCTTTCTTT
TRBJ2-5 many TRBV25-1 TRBD2 CASSDDPGLAGGGETQYF TGTGCCAGCAGTGATGATCCGGGACTAGCGGGAGGGGGAGAGACCCAGTACTTC
TRBJ2-5 . TRBV9 . CASSYLEAETQYF TGTGCCAGCAGCTACCTAGAAGCGGAGACCCAGTACTTC
TRBJ1-2 . TRBV24-1 . CATSDKTTGRVYTF TGTGCCACCAGTGACAAGACGACAGGCAGGGTCTACACCTTC
TRBJ2-2 . TRBV7-9 TRBD1 CASSLDRGLISGELFF TGTGCCAGCAGTTTAGACAGGGGGCTTATATCCGGGGAGCTGTTTTTT
TRBJ2-5 few TRBV20-1 TRBD2 CSARGGTSGSETQYF TGCAGTGCTAGGGGCGGGACTAGCGGGAGTGAGACCCAGTACTTC